This T cell receptor beta chain was retrieved from a study of T cells in Graves' hyperthyroidism and ophthalmopathy. Overall study results and limits: Most thyroid-expanded clonotypes above 0.001 were also found in blood.

Template material for amplifying TCR beta CDR3 regions consisted of RNA transcripts. The primer set for the first-round RT-PCR of the TCR CDR3 was HTBI. TCRdb re-derived calls from the multiplex PCR reads in MiXCR, one entry per CDR3 protein. The data contain 600,000 to 800,000 distinct CDR3 sequences, 35% of them seen just once; the ten biggest clones take up roughly 30%. Points on this clonotype: The target antigen is unknown.

The source is a woman between 40 and 50 years old with Graves' hyperthyroidism. Sequencing was carried out using blood.

This CDR3 is CASSLGANGGLEKLFF. CDR3 nucleotides: TGCGCCAGCAGCTTGGGAGCTAACGGAGGGCTGGAAAAACTGTTTTTT. V usage is TRBV5-1 and J usage is TRBJ1-4; no reliable D call. The V gene's germline CDR1 is SGHRS and CDR2 YFSETQ. This CDR3 contains 16 residues. Trimming cost V 0 bases and J 8 bases, with 17 bases left between them.